This T cell receptor (beta chain) was obtained from a study of human T cells and chemical hapten exposure. For the study at large: Among samples, TCR yields varied mainly because of small differences in pooled library volume.

MiXCR was run by TCRdb on the RACE reads, yielding one entry per CDR3 protein. The repertoire holds about 110,000 distinct CDR3 sequences, with roughly 12% as singletons. This clonotype was seen ten or more times. What it binds is not known. This CDR3 spans 15 amino acids. CDR1 is MGHRA, CDR2 YSYEKL, per germline. Trimming removed 8 bases at V and 0 bases at J, with 15 bases between. The sample's time point: pre-sensitization, week 0. Treatment described: therapeutic diphenylcyclopropenone sensitization with weekly scalp DPC. Venepuncture was done earlier than the placement of each patch test. Unfractionated whole blood yielded the extracted total RNA. General observations from the study: After DPC sensitization, TCRs above 1 in 1000 frequency showed no change.

This chain uses TRBV4-1 with TRBJ2-3; D is unclear. The clonotype was recovered from a woman between 45 and 60 years old with alopecia areata. Some clones in this sample may be carry-over from other donors' samples. Material: whole blood, obtained in connection with sensitization to the hapten diphenylcyclopropenone (DPC). CDR3 nucleotide sequence: TGCGCCAGCGCCACTCCGACGCCTAGCACAGATACGCAGTATTTT. The encoded protein is CASATPTPSTDTQYF.